This T cell receptor beta chain was recovered during a study of identical twins. Findings and limits, study-wide: Where beta out-of-frame sequences were concerned, excess twin sharing was weaker.

This clonotype occurred many times. Its antigen remains unidentified. MiXCR was run by TCRdb on the 5' RACE reads, yielding one entry per CDR3 protein. The sample includes approximately 410,000 distinct CDR3 sequences, 15% to 20% of them seen just once. CDR1 and CDR2 (germline): LGHNA, YSLEER. J gave up 2 bases and V 0 bases, and 7 bases lay outside the gene matches. The CDR3 spans 17 residues. The gene calls are TRBV4-3 and TRBJ2-3, with TRBD2 matching 8 bases. The specimen was naive T cells sorted from blood. This receptor was taken from a man aged 45-65 years in good health. CDR3 residues: CASSQDVVAGTTDTQYF. CDR3 bases: TGCGCCAGCAGCCAAGATGTAGTAGCGGGGACCACAGATACGCAGTATTTT.